This T cell receptor beta chain derives from a study of STAT5B mutations in CD4+ large granular lymphocyte leukemia. The method was immunoSEQ multiplex PCR; TCRdb's version includes in-frame clones alone and lacks a portion of them. The table has about 8,400 clones, 85% to 90% seen once. This clone was counted a single time. This CDR3 comprises 15 residues. CDR1 and CDR2 (germline): SNHLY, FYNNEI. The V end lost 2 bases, the J end lost 2 bases, and 10 bases lay between the germline ends. The sample was PBMCs. The TCR originated in an older woman with CD4+ T-cell large granular lymphocyte leukemia. The rearrangement links TRBV2 to TRBJ1-5; possible D gene TRBD1, 6 bases. The CDR3 loop reads CASSETGRGNQPQHF. Written as DNA, the CDR3 is TGTGCCAGCAGTGAAACAGGGCGAGGCAATCAGCCCCAGCATTTT.